This TCR beta chain was sequenced in a study of blood T cell repertoires in COVID-19. Participant-given clinical history determined each cohort assignment. Either two negative PCRs, clearance, or symptom resolution qualified Cohort 3 donors as recovered. In germline, CDR1 is LNHDA, CDR2 SQIVND (reference sequence). CDR3 length equals 14 residues. The germline V and J ends were trimmed by 4 bases and 3 bases, with 13 bases remaining between them. Assay used: immunoSEQ multiplex PCR; TCRdb lists only in-frame clones, some missing. The top ten clones hold approximately 14% of a sample with 150,000 to 200,000 clones, more than 65% of them seen once.

The V gene is TRBV19, the J gene TRBJ2-7; TRBD1 might be the D (6 bases). Sequencing was carried out using PBMCs or T cells enriched from blood (not recorded which). This clonotype was obtained from a man aged 45-65 years who had recovered from COVID-19. As DNA, the CDR3 is TGTGCCAGTAGTACCCAAGGGGGTATCTACGAGCAGTACTTC. This translates into CASSTQGGIYEQYF.